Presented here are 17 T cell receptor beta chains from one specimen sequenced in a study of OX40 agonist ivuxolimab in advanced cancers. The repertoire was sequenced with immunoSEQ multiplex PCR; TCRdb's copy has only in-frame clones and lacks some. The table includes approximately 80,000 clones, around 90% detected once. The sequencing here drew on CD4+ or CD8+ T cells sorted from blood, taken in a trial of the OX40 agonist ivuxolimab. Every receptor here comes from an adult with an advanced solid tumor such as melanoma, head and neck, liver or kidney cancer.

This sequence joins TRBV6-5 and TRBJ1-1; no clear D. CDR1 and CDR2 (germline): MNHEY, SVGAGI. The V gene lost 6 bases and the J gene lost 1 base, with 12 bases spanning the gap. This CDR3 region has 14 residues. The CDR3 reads CASSPEGGNTEAFF. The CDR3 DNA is TGTGCCAGCAGCCCGGAGGGAGGGAACACTGAAGCTTTCTTT.

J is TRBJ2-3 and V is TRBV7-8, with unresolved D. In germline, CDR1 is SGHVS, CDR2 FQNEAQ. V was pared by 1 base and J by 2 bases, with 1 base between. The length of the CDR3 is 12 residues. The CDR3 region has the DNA TGTGCCAGCAGCTTAGACACAGATACGCAGTATTTT. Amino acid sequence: CASSLDTDTQYF.

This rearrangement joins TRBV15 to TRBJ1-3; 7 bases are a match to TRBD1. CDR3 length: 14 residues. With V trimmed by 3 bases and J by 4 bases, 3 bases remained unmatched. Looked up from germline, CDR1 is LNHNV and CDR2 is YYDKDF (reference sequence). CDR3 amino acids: CATSRGQTGNTIYF. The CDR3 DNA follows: TGTGCCACCAGCAGGGGACAGACGGGAAACACCATATATTTT.

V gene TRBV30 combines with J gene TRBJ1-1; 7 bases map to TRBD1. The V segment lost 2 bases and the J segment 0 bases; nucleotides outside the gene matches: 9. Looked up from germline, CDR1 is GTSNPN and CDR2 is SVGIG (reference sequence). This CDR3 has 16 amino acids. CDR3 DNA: TGTGCCTGGAGTCCGTTGGCAGGGGGAATGAACACTGAAGCTTTCTTT. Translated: CAWSPLAGGMNTEAFF.

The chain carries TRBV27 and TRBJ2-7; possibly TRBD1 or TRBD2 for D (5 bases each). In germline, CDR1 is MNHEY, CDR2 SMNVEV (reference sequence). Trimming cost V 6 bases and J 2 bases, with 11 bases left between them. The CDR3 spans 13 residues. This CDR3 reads CASRPRGPYEQYF. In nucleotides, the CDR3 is TGTGCCAGCAGGCCACGGGGCCCCTACGAGCAGTACTTC.

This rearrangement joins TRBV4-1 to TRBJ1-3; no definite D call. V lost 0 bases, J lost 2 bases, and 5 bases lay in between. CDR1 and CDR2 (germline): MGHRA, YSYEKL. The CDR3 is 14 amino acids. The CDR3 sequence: CASSQDRPGNTIYF. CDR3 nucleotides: TGCGCCAGCAGCCAAGATCGCCCTGGAAACACCATATATTTT.

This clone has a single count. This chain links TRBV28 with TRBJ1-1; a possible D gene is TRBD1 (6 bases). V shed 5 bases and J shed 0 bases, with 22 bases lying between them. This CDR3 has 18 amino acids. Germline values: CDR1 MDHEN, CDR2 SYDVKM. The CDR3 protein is CASSPVGHLTFMNTEAFF. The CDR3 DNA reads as TGTGCCAGCAGTCCAGTGGGACATCTAACTTTTATGAACACTGAAGCTTTCTTT.

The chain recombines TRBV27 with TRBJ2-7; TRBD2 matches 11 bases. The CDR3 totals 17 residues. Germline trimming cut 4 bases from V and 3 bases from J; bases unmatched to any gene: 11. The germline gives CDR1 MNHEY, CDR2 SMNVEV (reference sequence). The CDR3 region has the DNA TGTGCCAGCAGTTCGAAAACCGGGACTAGCGGCGGCTACGAGCAGTACTTC. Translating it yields CASSSKTGTSGGYEQYF.

The chain's CDR3 is CAIRDHTGIHEQFF. CDR3 in DNA: TGTGCCATCAGGGACCACACAGGGATCCATGAGCAGTTCTTC. This chain uses TRBV10-3 with TRBJ2-1; weak D call: TRBD1 (6 bases). The V gene lost 6 bases and the J gene lost 8 bases, with 17 bases spanning the gap. Germline V lookup: CDR1 ENHRY, CDR2 SYGVKD. CDR3 size: 14 residues.

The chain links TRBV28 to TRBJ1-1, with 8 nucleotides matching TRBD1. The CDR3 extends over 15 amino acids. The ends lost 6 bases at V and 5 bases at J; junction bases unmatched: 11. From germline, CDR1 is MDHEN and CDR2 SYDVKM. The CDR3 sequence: CASRPTGGVSTEAFF. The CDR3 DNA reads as TGTGCCAGCAGGCCTACAGGGGGGGTATCGACTGAAGCTTTCTTT.

CDR3 in DNA: TGTGCCTGGAGTGGACTAGGCAGGGGACCGATCGAGACCCAGTACTTC. Residues: CAWSGLGRGPIETQYF. This chain uses TRBV30 with TRBJ2-5; D possibly uses TRBD1 or TRBD2 (6 bases each). The CDR3 is made up of 16 amino acids. Per the germline V gene, CDR1 is GTSNPN and CDR2 is SVGIG (reference sequence). The germline V and J ends were trimmed by 1 base and 5 bases, with 20 bases remaining between them. The full variable domain, rest sourced from reference TRBV30 and TRBJ2-5, is SQTIHQWPATLVQPVGSPLSLECTVEGTSNPNLYWYRQAAGRGLQLLFYSVGIGQISSEVPQNLSASRPQDRQFILSSKKLLLSDSGFYLCAWSGLGRGPIETQYFGPGTRLLVL.

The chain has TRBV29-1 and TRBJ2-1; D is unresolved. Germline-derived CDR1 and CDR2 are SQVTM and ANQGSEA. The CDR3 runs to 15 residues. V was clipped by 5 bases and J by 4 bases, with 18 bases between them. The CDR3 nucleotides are TGCAGCGTTAATCTACAGCGACAAACTTACAATGAGCAGTTCTTC. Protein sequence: CSVNLQRQTYNEQFF.

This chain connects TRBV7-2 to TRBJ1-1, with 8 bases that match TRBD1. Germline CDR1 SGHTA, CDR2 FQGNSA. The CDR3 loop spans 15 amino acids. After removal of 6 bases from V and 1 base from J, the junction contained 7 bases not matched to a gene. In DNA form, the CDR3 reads TGTGCCAGCAGTCGAGGACAGGGTGGGAACACTGAAGCTTTCTTT. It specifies CASSRGQGGNTEAFF.

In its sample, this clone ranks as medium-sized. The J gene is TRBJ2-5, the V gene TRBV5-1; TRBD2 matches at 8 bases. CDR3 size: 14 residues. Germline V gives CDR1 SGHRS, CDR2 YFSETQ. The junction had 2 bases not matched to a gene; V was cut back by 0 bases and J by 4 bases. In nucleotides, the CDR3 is TGCGCCAGCAGCTTGGCGGGGGGGCGAGAGACCCAGTACTTC. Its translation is CASSLAGGRETQYF.

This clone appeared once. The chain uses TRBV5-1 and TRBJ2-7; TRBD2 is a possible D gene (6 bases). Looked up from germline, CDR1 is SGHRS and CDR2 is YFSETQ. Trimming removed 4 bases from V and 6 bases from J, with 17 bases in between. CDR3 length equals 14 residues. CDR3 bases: TGCGCCAGCAGCGCACCGGAGGGAGAGGGCGAGCAGTACTTC. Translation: CASSAPEGEGEQYF.

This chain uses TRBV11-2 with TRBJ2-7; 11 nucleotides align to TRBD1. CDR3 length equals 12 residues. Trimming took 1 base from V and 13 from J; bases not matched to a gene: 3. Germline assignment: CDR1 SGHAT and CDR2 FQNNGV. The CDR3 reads CASSLGTGGSYF. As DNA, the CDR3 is TGTGCCAGCAGCTTAGGGACAGGGGGCTCCTACTTC.

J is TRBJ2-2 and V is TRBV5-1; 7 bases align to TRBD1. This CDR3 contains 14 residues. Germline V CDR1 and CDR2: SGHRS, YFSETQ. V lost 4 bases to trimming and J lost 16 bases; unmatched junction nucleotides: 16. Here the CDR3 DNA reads TGCGCCAGCAGCGTGGACCCCGGGACAGCTATTGCGTTTTTT. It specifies CASSVDPGTAIAFF.